The 25 T cell receptor beta chains given below trace back to one sample, sequenced in a study of blood T cell repertoires in COVID-19. Sequencing used immunoSEQ multiplex PCR; TCRdb keeps in-frame clones, though not all of them. Found here are roughly 360,000 clones, roughly 80% of them singletons; the top ten hold about 1%. The sequenced sample consisted of peripheral blood. All receptors come from a human donor with acute or convalescent COVID-19. The donor label of this sample is uncertain.

The CDR3 is CASSPVPGTSGRDTQYF. The CDR3 DNA sequence: TGTGCCAGCTCACCTGTTCCCGGGACTAGCGGAAGAGATACGCAGTATTTT. V and J are TRBV18 and TRBJ2-3; 11 bases agree with TRBD2. The CDR3 runs 17 residues. CDR1 and CDR2 from the germline V gene are KGHSH and LQKENI. Trimming cost V 3 bases and J 5 bases; bases outside gene matches: 10.

The chain links TRBV20-1 to TRBJ1-2; D is undetermined. Germline loops: CDR1 DFQATT, CDR2 SNEGSKA (reference sequence). The CDR3 contains 9 residues. Deletions cut 5 bases from V and 8 bases from J, with 6 bases between. The CDR3 spells CSALTGYTF. The CDR3, as DNA: TGCAGTGCTCTTACAGGCTACACCTTC.

This clone occurred a few times. The CDR3 reads CASRDLPSRGGHTGELFF. The CDR3 nucleotides read TGTGCCAGTAGAGACCTCCCTTCCCGGGGGGGACACACCGGGGAGCTGTTTTTT. V usage is TRBV19 and J usage is TRBJ2-2; the match to TRBD2 covers 8 bases. The germline CDR1 and CDR2 sequences are LNHDA and SQIVND (reference sequence). This CDR3 has 18 amino acids. V gave up 6 bases and J gave up 3 bases; unmatched junction bases: 15.

This sequence joins TRBV7-2 and TRBJ1-2; 9 bases agree with TRBD1. CDR1 and CDR2 from the germline V gene are SGHTA and FQGNSA. J lost 4 bases, V lost 6 bases, and 6 bases had no gene match. CDR3 length: 14 amino acids. The CDR3 nucleotides are TGTGCCAGCAGGCGCGACAGGGGGGGCTATGGCTACACCTTC. It specifies CASRRDRGGYGYTF. Supplemented by reference TRBV7-2 and TRBJ1-2, the full variable domain reads GAGVSQSPSNKVTEKGKDVELRCDPISGHTALYWYRQSLGQGLEFLIYFQGNSAPDKSGLPSDRFSAERTGGSVSTLTIQRTQQEDSAVYLCASRRDRGGYGYTFGSGTRLTVV.

The chain has TRBV7-9 and TRBJ2-2, with a possible D match to TRBD1 (6 bases). Germline values: CDR1 SEHNR, CDR2 FQNEAQ (reference sequence). V was pared by 5 bases and J by 0 bases, with 13 bases between. CDR3 length equals 16 residues. In DNA, the CDR3 is TGTGCCAGCAGCCGCTCGGCAGGGGCGAACACCGGGGAGCTGTTTTTT. Its translation is CASSRSAGANTGELFF. Full variable domain (missing parts from reference TRBV7-9 and TRBJ2-2): DTGVSQNPRHKITKRGQNVTFRCDPISEHNRLYWYRQTLGQGPEFLTYFQNEAQLEKSRLLSDRFSAERPKGSFSTLEIQRTEQGDSAMYLCASSRSAGANTGELFFGEGSRLTVL.

The V gene is TRBV28, the J gene TRBJ1-2; 7 positions agree with TRBD1. J lost 4 bases, V lost 5 bases, and 7 bases had no gene match. Germline-derived CDR1 and CDR2 are MDHEN and SYDVKM. The CDR3 runs to 14 residues. As DNA, the CDR3 is TGTGCCAGCAGTCCGAGGGACAGCATCTATGGCTACACCTTC. This gives the protein CASSPRDSIYGYTF.

The J gene is TRBJ2-5, the V gene TRBV6-5; 9 nucleotides match TRBD2. The CDR3 spans 14 residues. The J segment lost 2 bases and the V segment lost 8 bases, leaving 6 bases of the junction unmatched. Germline loops: CDR1 MNHEY, CDR2 SVGAGI. The CDR3 nucleotides are TGTGCCAGCCGGGAGCGGGGGGTACAAGAGACCCAGTACTTC. This encodes CASRERGVQETQYF.

This clone has only a few counts. The chain combines TRBV18 with TRBJ1-1; D might be TRBD1 (5 bases). This CDR3 contains 16 residues. The V gene lost 3 bases and the J gene lost 1 base, with 15 bases spanning the gap. CDR1 is KGHSH, CDR2 LQKENI, per germline. The CDR3 here is CASSPLGLSANTEAFF. The CDR3, as DNA: TGTGCCAGCTCACCCCTGGGACTCTCAGCGAACACTGAAGCTTTCTTT. The full variable domain, rest sourced from reference TRBV18 and TRBJ1-1, is NAGVMQNPRHLVRRRGQEARLRCSPMKGHSHVYWYRQLPEEGLKFMVYLQKENIIDESGMPKERFSAEFPKEGPSILRIQQVVRGDSAAYFCASSPLGLSANTEAFFGQGTRLTVV.

The count of this clone is one. Here the CDR3 reads CAWSPDSYYGYTF. Written as DNA, the CDR3 is TGTGCCTGGAGTCCCGACAGCTACTATGGCTACACCTTC. The rearrangement joins TRBV30 to TRBJ1-2; tentatively, D is TRBD1 (5 bases). CDR3 length: 13 residues. Germline assignment: CDR1 GTSNPN and CDR2 SVGIG (reference sequence). V was pared by 2 bases and J by 3 bases, with 10 bases between.

The gene calls are TRBV28 and TRBJ1-1, with TRBD1 matching over 8 bases. The CDR3 sequence is 15 residues long. The J segment lost 8 bases and the V segment lost 5 bases, leaving 13 bases of the junction unmatched. Germline V lookup: CDR1 MDHEN, CDR2 SYDVKM. In DNA, the CDR3 is TGTGCCAGCAGTGGCCCCGGGACAGGTGAGCGCGAAGCTTTCTTT. It codes for CASSGPGTGEREAFF.

The gene calls are TRBV13 and TRBJ2-1; 13 bases match TRBD2. The trim removed 5 bases at V and 6 bases at J, leaving 22 bases unmatched. Germline V lookup: CDR1 PRHDT, CDR2 FYEKMQ (reference sequence). The CDR3 has 21 amino acids. The CDR3 DNA follows: TGTGCCAGCAGCCCAAGCGCGCCTAGGATAGGGACTAGCGGGGCCTCCAATGAGCAGTTCTTC. It translates to CASSPSAPRIGTSGASNEQFF.

The chain has TRBV7-9 and TRBJ1-2; D may be TRBD1 (6 bases). V shed 5 bases and J shed 4 bases, with 11 bases lying between them. In germline, CDR1 is SEHNR, CDR2 FQNEAQ (reference sequence). The CDR3 has 13 residues. This CDR3 reads CASSRGHLYGYTF. The CDR3 DNA sequence: TGTGCCAGCAGCCGGGGACACCTCTATGGCTACACCTTC.

The chain has TRBV3-1 (or the pseudogene TRBV3-2) and TRBJ2-6; no firm D call. The V gene's germline CDR1 is LGHDT and CDR2 YNNKEL (reference sequence). V was pared by 7 bases and J by 0 bases, with 10 bases between. The CDR3 length is 15 residues. CDR3 region: CASTVGASGANVLTF. The DNA for the CDR3 is TGTGCCAGCACCGTAGGAGCCTCTGGGGCCAACGTCCTGACTTTC.

This clone was seen only once. This chain joins TRBV5-1 and TRBJ2-3; 12 bases are a match to TRBD2. Trimming cost V 6 bases and J 2 bases; bases outside gene matches: 4. The germline V gene has CDR1 SGHRS and CDR2 YFSETQ. This CDR3 spans 15 amino acids. CDR3 loop: CASKLAGGSTDTQYF. The CDR3 coding sequence is TGCGCCAGCAAACTAGCGGGAGGTTCCACAGATACGCAGTATTTT. Full variable domain (missing parts from reference TRBV5-1 and TRBJ2-3): KAGVTQTPRYLIKTRGQQVTLSCSPISGHRSVSWYQQTPGQGLQFLFEYFSETQRNKGNFPGRFSGRQFSNSRSEMNVSTLELGDSALYLCASKLAGGSTDTQYFGPGTRLTVL.

The rearrangement uses TRBV28 and TRBJ1-6; maybe TRBD1 (6 bases). The CDR3 contains 14 residues. Trimming left V 10 bases short and J 7 bases short, with 17 bases between. CDR1 is MDHEN and CDR2 is SYDVKM in the germline V gene. The CDR3 bases are TGTGCCACGGCCCAGGGGCCCTTCAATTCACCCCTCCACTTT. Its protein is CATAQGPFNSPLHF.

This chain connects TRBV15 to TRBJ2-2; TRBD1 might be the D (5 bases). This CDR3 region has 12 residues. V lost 6 bases to trimming and J lost 7 bases, with 9 bases between them. Germline V CDR1 and CDR2: LNHNV, YYDKDF (reference sequence). For the CDR3, the DNA is TGTGCCACCAGAGGGGTTGGCGGGGAGCTGTTTTTT. It translates to CATRGVGGELFF.

The chain has TRBV7-8 and TRBJ2-5; the D gene is possibly TRBD2 (6 bases). There are 12 residues in the CDR3. Per germline, CDR1 SGHVS and CDR2 FQNEAQ. The V end lost 5 bases, the J end lost 7 bases, and 11 bases lay between the germline ends. This CDR3 is CASSHPAGTQYF. CDR3 sequence (DNA): TGTGCCAGCAGCCACCCAGCGGGGACCCAGTACTTC.

V gene TRBV19 combines with J gene TRBJ2-5; 10 positions agree with TRBD2. Looked up from germline, CDR1 is LNHDA and CDR2 is SQIVND (reference sequence). Trimming took 4 bases from V and 0 from J; bases not matched to a gene: 2. The CDR3 extends over 15 amino acids. The CDR3 DNA follows: TGTGCCAGTAGTACGGGACTAGCGTACCAAGAGACCCAGTACTTC. Translated: CASSTGLAYQETQYF.

The chain is built from TRBV6-1 and TRBJ2-5, with a weak D call TRBD1 (5 bases). The CDR3 totals 15 residues. V lost 2 bases, J lost 5 bases, and 15 bases lay in between. Germline assignment: CDR1 MNHNS and CDR2 SASEGT. The CDR3 nucleotides are TGTGCCAGCAGTGAAACGCAGGGAAGTTGGGAGACCCAGTACTTC. Translated: CASSETQGSWETQYF.

V gene TRBV30 combines with J gene TRBJ2-2; D may be TRBD2 (5 bases). V was trimmed by 0 bases and J by 7 bases, leaving 9 bases between them. Germline V gives CDR1 GTSNPN, CDR2 SVGIG (reference sequence). The CDR3 extends over 13 amino acids. In nucleotides, the CDR3 is TGTGCCTGGAGTGTGCGGGCTGGCGGGGAGCTGTTTTTT. Translated: CAWSVRAGGELFF.

V and J are TRBV2 and TRBJ1-5; 8 positions agree with TRBD1. Trimming cost V 6 bases and J 3 bases; bases outside gene matches: 7. Germline V gives CDR1 SNHLY, CDR2 FYNNEI. The CDR3 runs to 15 residues. The CDR3 nucleotides read TGTGCCAGCAGGTCCGACAGGGGCTTCAATCAGCCCCAGCATTTT. As protein: CASRSDRGFNQPQHF.

The rearrangement uses TRBV6-1 and TRBJ2-4; D is unclear. Germline CDR1 and CDR2: MNHNS and SASEGT. The V gene lost 1 base and the J gene lost 0 bases, with 10 bases spanning the gap. The CDR3 is made up of 16 amino acids. The DNA of the CDR3 is TGTGCCAGCAGTGAAGGACACCCCCTAGCCAAAAACATTCAGTACTTC. It is translated as CASSEGHPLAKNIQYF.

The CDR3 is CASSQFPSTDTQYF. Written as DNA, the CDR3 is TGTGCCAGCAGCCAATTCCCTAGCACAGATACGCAGTATTTT. The genes are TRBV3-1 (or the pseudogene TRBV3-2) and TRBJ2-3; unclear D gene. The germline V gene has CDR1 LGHDT and CDR2 YNNKEL (reference sequence). CDR3 size: 14 residues. Trimming took off 2 bases at V and 0 bases at J, with 6 bases between the two ends.

This clone was observed a single time. The V and J genes are TRBV7-2 and TRBJ1-5; unclear D gene. This CDR3 spans 13 amino acids. Trimming removed 1 base at V and 7 bases at J, with 8 bases between. The germline V gene has CDR1 SGHTA and CDR2 FQGNSA. In DNA, the CDR3 is TGTGCCAGCAGCTTAGATCGGAGGCAGCCCCAGCATTTT. This codes for CASSLDRRQPQHF.

In its sample, this clone was seen a few times. The rearrangement links TRBV5-4 to TRBJ2-4; 8 bases align to TRBD2. The germline CDR1 and CDR2 sequences are SGHNT and YYREEE (reference sequence). The junction had 5 bases not matched to a gene; V was cut back by 2 bases and J by 1 base. The CDR3 is 16 residues long. CDR3 in amino acids: CASSFPGGLAKNIQYF. As DNA, the CDR3 is TGTGCCAGCAGCTTTCCGGGGGGGTTGGCCAAAAACATTCAGTACTTC.